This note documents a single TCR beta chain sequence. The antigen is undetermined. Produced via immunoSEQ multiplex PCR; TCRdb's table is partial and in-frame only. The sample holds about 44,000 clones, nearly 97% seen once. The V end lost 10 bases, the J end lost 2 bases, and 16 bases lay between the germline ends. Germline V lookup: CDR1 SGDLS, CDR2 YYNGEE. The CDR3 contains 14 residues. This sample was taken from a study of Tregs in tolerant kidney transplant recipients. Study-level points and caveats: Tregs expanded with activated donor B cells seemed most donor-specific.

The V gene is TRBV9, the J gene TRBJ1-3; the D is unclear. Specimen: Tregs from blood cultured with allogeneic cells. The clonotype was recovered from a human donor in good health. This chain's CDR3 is CASSPAATGNTIYF. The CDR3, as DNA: TGTGCCTCCTCCCCAGCTGCCACTGGAAACACCATATATTTT.